Here is one T cell receptor (beta chain) with its context. Its antigen remains unidentified. The study sampled nominally healthy donors, though unrecorded immune exposures were likely. This PCR relied on a set of 60 Vbeta primers and 13 Jbeta primers. Measured with immunoSEQ multiplex PCR; TCRdb has only the in-frame clones, and not every one. The table includes about 160,000 clones, 70% to 85% detected once. The data derive from a study of cytomegalovirus exposure and HLA in healthy donors. Whole-study findings and limits: A later analysis found most CMV-associated TCR beta chains apparently HLA-restricted.

The CDR3 runs 13 residues. Germline V gene data show CDR1 as MNHEY and CDR2 as SMNVEV (reference sequence). J gave up 5 bases and V 4 bases, and 4 bases lay outside the gene matches. The sequence derives from a man aged 35 to 55 in good health and CMV-seronegative. The chain is built from TRBV27 and TRBJ2-5; 7 bases map to TRBD2. The sample was PBMCs. The CDR3 bases are TGTGCCAGCAGTTGGATGGGAGGGGAGACCCAGTACTTC. This translates into CASSWMGGETQYF.